This record looks at one T cell receptor (beta chain) sequence and its context. V dropped 4 bases and J dropped 7 bases, with 8 bases sitting between them. The CDR3 is 12 residues long. Germline lookup yields CDR1 PRHDT and CDR2 FYEKMQ (reference sequence). The sample originates from a study of cytomegalovirus exposure and HLA in healthy donors. The primer mix had 60 Vbeta and 13 Jbeta primers. Methods used by the authors: Counted up in a later analysis, unique TCR beta chains came to around 80 million, with some 11 million shared. Libraries were prepared by immunoSEQ multiplex PCR; TCRdb keeps only in-frame clonotypes and omits some of them. The DNA gave D and trimming, while V, J and clone size come from that table. The data hold 150,000 to 200,000 clones, with more than 65% observed a single time.

What was sequenced was PBMCs. The chain has TRBV13 and TRBJ2-1; D is uncertain. The receptor comes from a woman aged 25 to 39 in good health and CMV-seronegative. The CDR3 protein is CASSSPSNEQFF. CDR3 nucleotide sequence: TGTGCCAGCAGCTCCCCTTCGAATGAGCAGTTCTTC.